What follows describes a single T cell receptor beta chain. Its antigen is still unknown. The data were taken from a study of T cells after posttransplantation cyclophosphamide. General study findings and limits: Skin or GI-infiltrating T cells shared few TRB sequences with blood. TRB clonality was highly associated with recipient CMV seropositivity and reactivation. Donor-recipient repertoire similarity was low at 1-2 months, rising over year one.

Clones were read by immunoSEQ multiplex PCR, and TCRdb kept only the in-frame ones, dropping some. The sample has 15,000 to 20,000 clones; roughly 80% are singletons. Controls had myeloablative marrow grafts with methotrexate and calcineurin inhibitor, sampled at 1 year. The germline CDR1 and CDR2 sequences are SGDLS and YYNGEE. V was clipped by 2 bases and J by 5 bases, with 16 bases between them. The CDR3 has 15 amino acids. The genes are TRBV9 and TRBJ2-5; D might be TRBD2 (7 bases). The receptor was derived from a male patient in his thirties who received an allogeneic stem cell transplant from an unrelated donor, was CMV-positive, and had acute and chronic GVHD. Among the T cells, some may be from the graft donor. Material: PBMCs, obtained roughly 460 days after allogeneic stem cell transplant with calcineurin inhibitor and methotrexate. The CDR3 DNA reads as TGTGCCAGCAGCGTCGGGGGCCACGGGGGGGAGACCCAGTACTTC. Translation: CASSVGGHGGETQYF.